This entry features one T cell receptor (beta chain) sequence. Germline CDR1 and CDR2: LGHNA and YSLEER. With V trimmed by 0 bases and J by 1 base, 3 bases remained unmatched. The CDR3 consists of 18 residues. These data originate in a study of blood T cell repertoires in COVID-19. Clones were sequenced by immunoSEQ multiplex PCR, and TCRdb holds only the in-frame ones, with some missing. The sample holds about 40,000 clones, about 88% seen once. The TCR comes from a man over 45 in a cohort sampled during active COVID-19. Sequencing input: peripheral blood. V and J are TRBV4-3 and TRBJ2-5, with 15 bases that match TRBD2. The CDR3, as DNA: TGCGCCAGCAGCCAAGATGGACTAGCGGGGGGGCGCCAAGAGACCCAGTACTTC. Protein product: CASSQDGLAGGRQETQYF.